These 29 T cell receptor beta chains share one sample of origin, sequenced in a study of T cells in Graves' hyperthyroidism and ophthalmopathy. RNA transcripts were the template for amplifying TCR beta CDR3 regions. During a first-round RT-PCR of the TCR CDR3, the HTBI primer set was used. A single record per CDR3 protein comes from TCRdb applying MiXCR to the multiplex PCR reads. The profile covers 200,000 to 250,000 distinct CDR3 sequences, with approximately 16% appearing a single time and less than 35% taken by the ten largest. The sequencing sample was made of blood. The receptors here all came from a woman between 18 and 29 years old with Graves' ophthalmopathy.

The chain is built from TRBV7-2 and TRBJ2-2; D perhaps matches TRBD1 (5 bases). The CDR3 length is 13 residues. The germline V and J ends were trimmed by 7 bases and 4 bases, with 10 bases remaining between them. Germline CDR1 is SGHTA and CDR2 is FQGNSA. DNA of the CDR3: TGTGCCAGCATCAGGGAAATCACCGGGGAGCTGTTTTTT. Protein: CASIREITGELFF.

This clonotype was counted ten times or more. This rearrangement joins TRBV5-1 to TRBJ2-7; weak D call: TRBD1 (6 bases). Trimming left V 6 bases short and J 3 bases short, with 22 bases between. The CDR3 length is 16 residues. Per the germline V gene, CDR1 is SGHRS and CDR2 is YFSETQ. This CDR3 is CASTVTGPVVYYEQYF. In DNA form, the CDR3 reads TGCGCCAGCACCGTGACAGGACCCGTAGTTTACTACGAGCAGTACTTC.

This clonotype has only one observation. The CDR3 region has the DNA TGTGCCTGGGGACAGGGGGCCTACAACGAGCAGTACTTC. It codes for CAWGQGAYNEQYF. The chain is built from TRBV30 and TRBJ2-1; 11 bases are shared with TRBD1. The DNA end is a closer match to TRBJ2-7, so the J assignment may be wrong. Germline V gene sequence: CDR1 GTSNPN, CDR2 SVGIG (reference sequence). The CDR3 loop spans 13 amino acids.

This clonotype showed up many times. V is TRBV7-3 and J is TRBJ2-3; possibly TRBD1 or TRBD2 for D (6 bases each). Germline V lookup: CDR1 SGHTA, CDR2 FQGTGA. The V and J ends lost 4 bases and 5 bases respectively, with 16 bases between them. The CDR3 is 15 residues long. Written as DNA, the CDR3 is TGTGCCAGCAGCTCGCAAGGGGGGCCGGGAGATACGCAGTATTTT. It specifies CASSSQGGPGDTQYF.

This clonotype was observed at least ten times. The CDR3 reads CSARVGKAGTASLAKNIQYF. The CDR3 DNA is TGCAGTGCTAGAGTCGGTAAGGCAGGAACCGCATCTCTAGCCAAAAACATTCAGTACTTC. The chain is built from TRBV20-1 and TRBJ2-4; D gene ambiguous. The CDR3 covers 20 residues. Germline V gene sequence: CDR1 DFQATT, CDR2 SNEGSKA (reference sequence). Deletions cut 1 base from V and 0 bases from J, with 25 bases between.

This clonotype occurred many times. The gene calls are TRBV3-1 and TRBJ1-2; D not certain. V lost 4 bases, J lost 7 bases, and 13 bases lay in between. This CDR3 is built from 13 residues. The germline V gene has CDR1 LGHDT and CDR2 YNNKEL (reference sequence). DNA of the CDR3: TGTGCCAGCAGCCCAAGACCCCTCAGTGGCTACACCTTC. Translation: CASSPRPLSGYTF. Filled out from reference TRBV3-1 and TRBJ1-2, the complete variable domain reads DTAVSQTPKYLVTQMGNDKSIKCEQNLGHDTMYWYKQDSKKFLKIMFSYNNKELIINETVPNRFSPKSPDKAHLNLHINSLELGDSAVYFCASSPRPLSGYTFGSGTRLTVV.

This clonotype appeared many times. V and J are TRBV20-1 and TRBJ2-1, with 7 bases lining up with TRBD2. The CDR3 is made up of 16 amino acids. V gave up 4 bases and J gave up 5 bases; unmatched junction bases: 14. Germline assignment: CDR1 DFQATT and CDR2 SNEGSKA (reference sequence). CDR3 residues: CSAKYLGGRANNEQFF. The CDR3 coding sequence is TGCAGTGCTAAGTACCTCGGCGGGAGAGCTAACAATGAGCAGTTCTTC.

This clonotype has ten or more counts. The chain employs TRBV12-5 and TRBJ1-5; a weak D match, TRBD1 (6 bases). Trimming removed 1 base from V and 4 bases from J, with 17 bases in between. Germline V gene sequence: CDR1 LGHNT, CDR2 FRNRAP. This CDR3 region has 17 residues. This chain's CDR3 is CASGLASYDRPNQPQHF. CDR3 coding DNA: TGTGCTAGTGGTTTGGCTTCCTACGACAGGCCTAATCAGCCCCAGCATTTT.

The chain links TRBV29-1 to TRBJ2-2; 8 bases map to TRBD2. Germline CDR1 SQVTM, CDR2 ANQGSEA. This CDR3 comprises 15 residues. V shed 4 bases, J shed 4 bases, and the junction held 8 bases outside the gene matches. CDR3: CSVGRNGRATGELFF. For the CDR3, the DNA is TGCAGCGTTGGGCGGAACGGGAGGGCCACCGGGGAGCTGTTTTTT.

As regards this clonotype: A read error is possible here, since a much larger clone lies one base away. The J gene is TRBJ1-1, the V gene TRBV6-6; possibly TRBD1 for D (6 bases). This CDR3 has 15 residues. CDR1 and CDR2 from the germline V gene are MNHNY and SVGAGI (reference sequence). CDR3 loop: CASSYSGGARTEASF. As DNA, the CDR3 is TGTGCCAGCAGTTACTCGGGGGGGGCTCGGACTGAAGCTTCCTTT.

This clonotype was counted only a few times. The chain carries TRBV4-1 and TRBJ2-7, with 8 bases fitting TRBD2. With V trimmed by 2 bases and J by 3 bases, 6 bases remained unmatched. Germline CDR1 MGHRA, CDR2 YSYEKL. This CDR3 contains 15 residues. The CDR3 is CASSQSAGGLYEQYF. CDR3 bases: TGCGCCAGCAGCCAAAGTGCGGGAGGACTCTACGAGCAGTACTTC.

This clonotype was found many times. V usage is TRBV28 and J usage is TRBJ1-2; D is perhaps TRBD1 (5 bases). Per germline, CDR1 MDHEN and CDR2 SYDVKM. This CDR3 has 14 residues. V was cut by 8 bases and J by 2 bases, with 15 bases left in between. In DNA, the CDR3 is TGTGCCAGCGGAACAGGAGGGGCCAACTATGGCTACACCTTC. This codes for CASGTGGANYGYTF.

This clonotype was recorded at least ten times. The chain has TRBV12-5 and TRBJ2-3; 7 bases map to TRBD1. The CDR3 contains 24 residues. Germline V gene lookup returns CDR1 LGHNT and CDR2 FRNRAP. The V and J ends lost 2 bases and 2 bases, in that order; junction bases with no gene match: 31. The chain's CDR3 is CASGLHSPVLRMKIDRVPTDTQYF. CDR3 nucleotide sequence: TGTGCTAGTGGTTTGCATTCCCCGGTTTTACGGATGAAAATCGACAGGGTCCCCACAGATACGCAGTATTTT.

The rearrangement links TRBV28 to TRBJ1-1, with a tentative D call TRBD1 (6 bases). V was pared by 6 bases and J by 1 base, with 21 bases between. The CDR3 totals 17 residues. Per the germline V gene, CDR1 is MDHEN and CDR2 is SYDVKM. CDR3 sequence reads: CASRLGGRGRGNTEAFF. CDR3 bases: TGTGCCAGCAGGCTGGGGGGCAGGGGAAGAGGGAACACTGAAGCTTTCTTT.

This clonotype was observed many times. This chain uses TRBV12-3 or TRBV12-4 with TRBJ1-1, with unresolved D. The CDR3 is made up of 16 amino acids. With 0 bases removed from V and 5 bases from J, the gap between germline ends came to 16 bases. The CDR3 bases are TGTGCCAGCAGTTTAGCGGGTCGGGAAGGCGGGACTGAAGCTTTCTTT. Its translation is CASSLAGREGGTEAFF.

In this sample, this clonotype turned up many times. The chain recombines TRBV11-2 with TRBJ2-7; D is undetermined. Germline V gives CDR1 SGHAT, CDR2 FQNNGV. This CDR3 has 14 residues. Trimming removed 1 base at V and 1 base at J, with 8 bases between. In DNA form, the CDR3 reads TGTGCCAGCAGCTTAGTTCCAGGTTCCTACGAGCAGTACTTC. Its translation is CASSLVPGSYEQYF.

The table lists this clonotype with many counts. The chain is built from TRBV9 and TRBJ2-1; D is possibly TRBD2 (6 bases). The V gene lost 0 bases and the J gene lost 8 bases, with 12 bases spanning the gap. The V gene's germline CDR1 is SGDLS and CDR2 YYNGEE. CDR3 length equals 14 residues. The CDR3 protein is CASSVGGWGDEQFF. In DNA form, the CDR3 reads TGTGCCAGCAGCGTAGGGGGCTGGGGGGATGAGCAGTTCTTC. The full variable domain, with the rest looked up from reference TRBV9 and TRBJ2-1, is DSGVTQTPKHLITATGQRVTLRCSPRSGDLSVYWYQQSLDQGLQFLIQYYNGEERAKGNILERFSAQQFPDLHSELNLSSLELGDSALYFCASSVGGWGDEQFFGPGTRLTVL.

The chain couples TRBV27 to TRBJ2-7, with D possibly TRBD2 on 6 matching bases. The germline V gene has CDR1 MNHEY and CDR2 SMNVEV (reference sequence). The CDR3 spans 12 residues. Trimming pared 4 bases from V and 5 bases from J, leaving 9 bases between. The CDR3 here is CASSSPGDEQYF. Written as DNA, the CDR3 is TGTGCCAGCAGTTCGCCGGGGGACGAGCAGTACTTC.

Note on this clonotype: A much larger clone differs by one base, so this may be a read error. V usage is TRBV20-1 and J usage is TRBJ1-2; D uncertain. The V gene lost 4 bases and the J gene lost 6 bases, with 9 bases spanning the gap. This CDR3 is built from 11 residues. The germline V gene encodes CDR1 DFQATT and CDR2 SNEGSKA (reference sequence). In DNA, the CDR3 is TGCAGTGCTAAGGCACCGAATGGCTACACCTTC. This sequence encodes CSAKAPNGYTF.

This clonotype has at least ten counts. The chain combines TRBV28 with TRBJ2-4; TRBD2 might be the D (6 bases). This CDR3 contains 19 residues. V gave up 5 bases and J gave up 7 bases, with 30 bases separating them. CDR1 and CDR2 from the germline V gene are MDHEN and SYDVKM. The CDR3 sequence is CASSPLPSRPRVGGNIQYF. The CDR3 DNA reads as TGTGCCAGCAGTCCCCTTCCTTCGAGACCCAGGGTGGGGGGTAACATTCAGTACTTC.

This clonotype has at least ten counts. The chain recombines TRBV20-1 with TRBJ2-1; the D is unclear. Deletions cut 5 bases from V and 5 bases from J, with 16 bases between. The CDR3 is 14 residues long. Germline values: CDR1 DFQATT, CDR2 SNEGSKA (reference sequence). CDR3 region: CSAPLPSQDNEQFF. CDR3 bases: TGCAGTGCTCCACTACCTTCCCAGGACAATGAGCAGTTCTTC.

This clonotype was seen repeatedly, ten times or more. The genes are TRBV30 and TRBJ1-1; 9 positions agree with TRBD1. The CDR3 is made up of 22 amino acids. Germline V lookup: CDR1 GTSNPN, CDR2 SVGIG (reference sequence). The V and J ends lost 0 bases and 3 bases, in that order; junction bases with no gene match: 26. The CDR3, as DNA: TGTGCCTGGAGTGTAAGGTTGGGTCTACCGGGACAGGGCAGAAGAAGGTACACTGAAGCTTTCTTT. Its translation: CAWSVRLGLPGQGRRRYTEAFF.

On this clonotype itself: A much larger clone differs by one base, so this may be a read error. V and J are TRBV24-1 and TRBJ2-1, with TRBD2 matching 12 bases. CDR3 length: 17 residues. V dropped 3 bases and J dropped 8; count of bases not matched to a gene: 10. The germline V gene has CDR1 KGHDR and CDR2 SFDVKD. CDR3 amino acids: CATSDLGASGRVDEQFF. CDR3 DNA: TGTGCCACCAGTGATCTAGGGGCTAGCGGGAGGGTCGATGAGCAGTTCTTC.

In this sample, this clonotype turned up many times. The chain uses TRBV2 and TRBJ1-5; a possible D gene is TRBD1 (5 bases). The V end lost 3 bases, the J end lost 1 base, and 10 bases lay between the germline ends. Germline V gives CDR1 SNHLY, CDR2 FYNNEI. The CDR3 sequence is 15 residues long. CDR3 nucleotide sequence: TGTGCCAGCAGTGACAGGGACGGGAGCAATCAGCCCCAGCATTTT. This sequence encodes CASSDRDGSNQPQHF.

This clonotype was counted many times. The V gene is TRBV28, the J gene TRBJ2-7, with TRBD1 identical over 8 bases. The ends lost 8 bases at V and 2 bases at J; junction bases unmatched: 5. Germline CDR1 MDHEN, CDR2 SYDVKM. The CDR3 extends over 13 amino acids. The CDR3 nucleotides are TGTGCCAGCGGGAGACAGGGGCCCTACGAGCAGTACTTC. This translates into CASGRQGPYEQYF.

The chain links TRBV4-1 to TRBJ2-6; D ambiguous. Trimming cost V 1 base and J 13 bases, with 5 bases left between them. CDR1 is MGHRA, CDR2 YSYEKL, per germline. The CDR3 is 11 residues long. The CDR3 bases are TGCGCCAGCAGCCAAGTTGGGGTCCTGACTTTC. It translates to CASSQVGVLTF.

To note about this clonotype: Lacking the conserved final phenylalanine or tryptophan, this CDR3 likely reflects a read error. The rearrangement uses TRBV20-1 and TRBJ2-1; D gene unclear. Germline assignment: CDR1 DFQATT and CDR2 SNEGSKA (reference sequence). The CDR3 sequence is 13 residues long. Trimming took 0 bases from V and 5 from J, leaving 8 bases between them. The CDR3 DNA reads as TGCAGTGCTAGAGATCCGGGCCACAATGAGCAGTTCCTC. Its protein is CSARDPGHNEQFL.

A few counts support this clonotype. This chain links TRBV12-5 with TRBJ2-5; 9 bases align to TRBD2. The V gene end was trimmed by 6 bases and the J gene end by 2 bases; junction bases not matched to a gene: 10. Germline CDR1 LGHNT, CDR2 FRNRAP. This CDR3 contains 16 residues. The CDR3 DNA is TGTGCTAGTGGGGGGGAGATAGCGGGGGTACAAGAGACCCAGTACTTC. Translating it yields CASGGEIAGVQETQYF.

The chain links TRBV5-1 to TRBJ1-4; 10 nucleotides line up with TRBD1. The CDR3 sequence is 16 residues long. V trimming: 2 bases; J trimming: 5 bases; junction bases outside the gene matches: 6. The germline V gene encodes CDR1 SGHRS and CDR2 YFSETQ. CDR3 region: CASSLRQGARNEKLFF. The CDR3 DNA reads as TGCGCCAGCAGCTTACGACAGGGGGCGCGAAATGAAAAACTGTTTTTT.